These 22 T cell receptor beta chains share one sample of origin, sequenced in a study of blood T cell repertoires in COVID-19 (TCRdb year 2020). Library preparation used the immunoSEQ multiplex PCR assay. In its TCRdb copy, this immuneACCESS table keeps in-frame sequences only and misses some clones. Where compared with another copy, unresolved V genes explain less than half of these, and the others have no known cause. This sample comprises 260,000 or so clones, over 75% of them detected only once. Clones ranked in the top ten supply about 0.65% of the sample. What was sequenced was peripheral blood. The receptors stem from a human donor in a cohort sampled during active COVID-19.

The chain uses TRBV24-1 and TRBJ1-2; a possible D gene is TRBD1 (6 bases). This CDR3 has 13 amino acids. Germline V gene lookup returns CDR1 KGHDR and CDR2 SFDVKD. The V and J ends lost 6 bases and 4 bases respectively, with 11 bases between them. CDR3 region: CATSITGPYGYTF. The CDR3 region has the DNA TGTGCCACCAGTATAACAGGGCCCTATGGCTACACCTTC.

The rearrangement joins TRBV11-2 to TRBJ2-4; tentatively, D is TRBD2 (7 bases). Germline V gene sequence: CDR1 SGHAT, CDR2 FQNNGV. This CDR3 has 15 amino acids. Trimming removed 5 bases from V and 8 bases from J, with 19 bases in between. Written as DNA, the CDR3 is TGTGCCAGCAGCCGGCCCGTGGGGGGGCGATACATTCAGTACTTC. Amino acid sequence: CASSRPVGGRYIQYF.

The chain couples TRBV11-3 to TRBJ2-5, with unresolved D. The CDR3 covers 14 residues. Germline CDR1 reads SGHNT; CDR2 reads YENEEA. Trimming shortened V by 2 bases and J by 2 bases, and 9 bases separated the two germline ends. CDR3 nucleotides: TGTGCCAGCAGCTTAATGGGCCAGCAAGAGACCCAGTACTTC. Its translation: CASSLMGQQETQYF.

The chain has TRBV24-1 and TRBJ1-2, with D perhaps matching TRBD1 (6 bases). The germline V gene encodes CDR1 KGHDR and CDR2 SFDVKD. This CDR3 is 15 amino acids long. Trimming took 1 base from V and 4 from J, leaving 12 bases between them. As DNA, the CDR3 is TGTGCCACCAGTGATTTCCCGGGGGGCGGCTATGGCTACACCTTC. This codes for CATSDFPGGGYGYTF.

The chain links TRBV2 to TRBJ2-7; TRBD1 agrees at 11 bases. The V segment lost 6 bases and the J segment 1 base; nucleotides outside the gene matches: 17. CDR3 length: 19 amino acids. CDR1 is SNHLY and CDR2 is FYNNEI in the germline V gene. The CDR3 reads CASSEKLPGQGGYSYEQYF. The CDR3 DNA follows: TGTGCCAGCAGCGAAAAGTTACCGGGACAGGGGGGGTATTCCTACGAGCAGTACTTC. The full variable domain, with the rest looked up from reference TRBV2 and TRBJ2-7, is EPEVTQTPSHQVTQMGQEVILRCVPISNHLYFYWYRQILGQKVEFLVSFYNNEISEKSEIFDDQFSVERPDGSNFTLKIRSTKLEDSAMYFCASSEKLPGQGGYSYEQYFGPGTRLTVT.

The chain combines TRBV4-2 with TRBJ1-2, with unresolved D. Germline V CDR1 and CDR2: LGHNA, YNFKEQ. The CDR3 has 14 residues. Trimming pared 0 bases from V and 10 bases from J, leaving 15 bases between. The CDR3 here is CASSQDYESQSYTF. The CDR3 DNA follows: TGTGCCAGCAGCCAAGATTATGAATCCCAGTCCTACACCTTC.

The rearrangement links TRBV13 to TRBJ2-7, with 14 bases that match TRBD2. The J segment lost 3 bases and the V segment lost 0 bases, leaving 4 bases of the junction unmatched. CDR3 length: 17 residues. The germline gives CDR1 PRHDT, CDR2 FYEKMQ (reference sequence). The CDR3 loop is CASSLGLGTSGSYEQYF. CDR3 in DNA: TGTGCCAGCAGCTTAGGCCTAGGGACTAGCGGGAGCTACGAGCAGTACTTC.

The gene calls are TRBV5-4 and TRBJ1-1; D not resolved. From germline, CDR1 is SGHNT and CDR2 YYREEE (reference sequence). Deletions cut 0 bases from V and 0 bases from J, with 9 bases between. This CDR3 is 15 amino acids long. CDR3 protein: CASSLDGRMNTEAFF. CDR3 DNA: TGTGCCAGCAGCTTGGATGGGAGGATGAACACTGAAGCTTTCTTT.

The V gene is TRBV19, the J gene TRBJ2-1; 8 bases are a match to TRBD2. Germline V gives CDR1 LNHDA, CDR2 SQIVND (reference sequence). This CDR3 contains 13 residues. With V trimmed by 10 bases and J by 2 bases, 4 bases remained unmatched. The CDR3, as DNA: TGTGCCACCGCGGGGGGTCCCTACAATGAGCAGTTCTTC. Amino acids: CATAGGPYNEQFF.

This clone has more than one count but fewer than ten. V gene TRBV28 combines with J gene TRBJ2-7, with 11 bases aligning to TRBD2. The CDR3 loop spans 15 amino acids. The trim removed 5 bases at V and 2 bases at J, leaving 5 bases unmatched. Germline V gives CDR1 MDHEN, CDR2 SYDVKM. As DNA, the CDR3 is TGTGCCAGCAGTAGTAGCGGGAGGGCCACCTACGAGCAGTACTTC. Translation gives CASSSSGRATYEQYF.

V usage is TRBV6-6 and J usage is TRBJ1-1; 8 positions match TRBD1. The CDR3 covers 15 residues. From germline, CDR1 is MNHNY and CDR2 SVGAGI (reference sequence). The trim removed 6 bases at V and 7 bases at J, leaving 13 bases unmatched. The CDR3, as DNA: TGTGCCAGCAGAAACCCGGACAGGGCCAAAGGTGAAGCTTTCTTT. It translates to CASRNPDRAKGEAFF.

This clone was seen a single time. The rearrangement joins TRBV27 to TRBJ2-7; a weak D match, TRBD1 (6 bases). CDR3 size: 13 residues. Looked up from germline, CDR1 is MNHEY and CDR2 is SMNVEV (reference sequence). V was cut by 3 bases and J by 7 bases, with 13 bases left in between. DNA of the CDR3: TGTGCCAGCAGTTTGGACAGCCGCTGGGAGCAGTACTTC. Protein product: CASSLDSRWEQYF.

The gene calls are TRBV6-5 and TRBJ1-3, with D perhaps TRBD1 (5 bases). V dropped 6 bases and J dropped 2 bases, with 11 bases sitting between them. CDR3 length: 14 amino acids. Germline V gene lookup returns CDR1 MNHEY and CDR2 SVGAGI. The CDR3, as DNA: TGTGCCAGCAGGCCCCAGGGAACTGGAAACACCATATATTTT. It yields the protein CASRPQGTGNTIYF.

This clone was detected only once. V is TRBV5-1 and J is TRBJ2-3, with 7 nucleotides matching TRBD2. The V segment lost 1 base and the J segment 3 bases; nucleotides outside the gene matches: 5. The CDR3 contains 15 residues. Germline-derived CDR1 and CDR2 are SGHRS and YFSETQ. The CDR3 coding sequence is TGCGCCAGCAGCTTGCCTAGCGGAACAACAGATACGCAGTATTTT. Translation: CASSLPSGTTDTQYF.

This clone has a single count. The chain is built from TRBV19 and TRBJ2-7, with 11 bases lining up with TRBD2. With 8 bases clipped from V and 2 bases from J, the junction kept 2 bases outside the gene matches. The V gene's germline CDR1 is LNHDA and CDR2 SQIVND (reference sequence). CDR3 length equals 13 residues. Here the CDR3 reads CASSLAGAYEQYF. In nucleotides, the CDR3 is TGTGCCAGTTCACTAGCGGGAGCCTACGAGCAGTACTTC.

This clone was seen more than once but under ten times. This chain joins TRBV28 and TRBJ2-7; 12 nucleotides match TRBD2. The germline V gene encodes CDR1 MDHEN and CDR2 SYDVKM. The CDR3 is made up of 15 amino acids. Losses at the gene ends were 2 bases for V and 4 bases for J; bases not matched to a gene: 3. CDR3 in DNA: TGTGCCAGCAGTTTACGGGGACTAGCGGGTTACGAGCAGTACTTC. It is translated as CASSLRGLAGYEQYF.

The chain uses TRBV19 and TRBJ1-1; D unclear. V was cut by 4 bases and J by 4 bases, with 13 bases left in between. The CDR3 totals 14 residues. Per the germline V gene, CDR1 is LNHDA and CDR2 is SQIVND (reference sequence). CDR3 amino acids: CASSNRPVGTEAFF. DNA of the CDR3: TGTGCCAGTAGTAACAGACCGGTCGGCACTGAAGCTTTCTTT.

This clone was counted between two and nine times. The CDR3 here is CATQGSYNEQFF. The DNA of the CDR3 is TGTGCCACCCAGGGTTCCTACAATGAGCAGTTCTTC. The rearrangement joins TRBV24-1 to TRBJ2-1; maybe TRBD1 (5 bases). This CDR3 contains 12 residues. Deletions cut 9 bases from V and 1 base from J, with 6 bases between. Germline V gene sequence: CDR1 KGHDR, CDR2 SFDVKD.

The V call is TRBV28, the J call TRBJ2-7; 8 bases map to TRBD1. Germline V CDR1 and CDR2: MDHEN, SYDVKM. J lost 2 bases, V lost 5 bases, and 5 bases had no gene match. The CDR3 covers 14 residues. The CDR3 region has the DNA TGTGCCAGCAGTAACGGACAGGGCCCCTACGAGCAGTACTTC. Amino acid sequence: CASSNGQGPYEQYF.

The chain has TRBV6-4 and TRBJ2-1, with 9 bases lining up with TRBD2. CDR3 length equals 16 residues. V shed 0 bases and J 10 bases; nucleotides not matched to a gene: 10. CDR1 is MRHNA, CDR2 SNTAGT, per germline. The DNA of the CDR3 is TGTGCCAGCAGTGACTCAGGCGGGAGGGCCGTTCCGGAGCAGTTCTTC. Translating gives CASSDSGGRAVPEQFF.

The genes are TRBV4-3 and TRBJ1-2; D gene unclear. Germline V gene data show CDR1 as LGHNA and CDR2 as YSLEER. CDR3 size: 14 residues. V lost 5 bases and J 8 bases, leaving 18 bases between the germline ends. CDR3 loop: CASSTSSRGPGYTF. The CDR3 nucleotides are TGCGCCAGCAGCACATCGAGCCGGGGTCCGGGCTACACCTTC.

The chain links TRBV28 to TRBJ2-7; TRBD1 agrees at 9 bases. There are 13 residues in the CDR3. CDR1 is MDHEN, CDR2 SYDVKM, per germline. V was clipped by 8 bases and J by 4 bases; unmatched bases: 6. CDR3 bases: TGTGCCAGCTTGGACAGGGGTAAGTACGAGCAGTACTTC. It is translated as CASLDRGKYEQYF.